Shown below are 31 T cell receptor beta chains from a single sample sequenced in a study of regulatory T cells in long-lasting Graves disease. Stated time point: persistent/refractory GD, antithyroid drugs over 5 years with positive TRAb. Extracted PBMC RNA gave rise to the TCR library. Library construction for TCR beta used iRepertoire HTBI primers and Arm-PCR of CDR3 regions. TCRdb reprocessed the multiplex PCR reads with MiXCR, giving one entry per CDR3 protein. The sample consists of fewer than 400,000 distinct CDR3 sequences, less than 25% of them appearing once. This material consisted of peripheral blood mononuclear cells (PBMCs), taken when the disease was refractory, from a patient treated with antithyroid drugs. Receptors were obtained from a female donor with Graves disease.

The chain is built from TRBV12-3 or TRBV12-4 and TRBJ2-3, with 8 nucleotides matching TRBD2. V trimming: 6 bases; J trimming: 1 base; junction bases outside the gene matches: 9. The CDR3 sequence is 16 residues long. CDR3 nucleotide sequence: TGTGCCAGCAGGAGGAATAGCGGGATAGGCACAGATACGCAGTATTTT. This codes for CASRRNSGIGTDTQYF.

The chain uses TRBV4-3 and TRBJ1-2, with 8 bases fitting TRBD1. From germline, CDR1 is LGHNA and CDR2 YSLEER. V shed 2 bases and J 0 bases; nucleotides not matched to a gene: 5. This CDR3 spans 16 amino acids. Here the CDR3 reads CASSQSLTGANYGYTF. The CDR3 coding sequence is TGCGCCAGCAGCCAATCGCTGACAGGGGCTAACTATGGCTACACCTTC.

This clonotype was counted a few times. The chain couples TRBV18 to TRBJ2-7; no clear D. Germline-derived CDR1 and CDR2 are KGHSH and LQKENI. V lost 6 bases and J 2 bases, leaving 11 bases between the germline ends. This CDR3 comprises 13 residues. CDR3: CASSSSIAYEQYF. In DNA, the CDR3 is TGTGCCAGCTCCAGCTCGATAGCCTACGAGCAGTACTTC. Full variable domain (missing parts from reference TRBV18 and TRBJ2-7): NAGVMQNPRHLVRRRGQEARLRCSPMKGHSHVYWYRQLPEEGLKFMVYLQKENIIDESGMPKERFSAEFPKEGPSILRIQQVVRGDSAAYFCASSSSIAYEQYFGPGTRLTVT.

This clonotype occurred a few times. The rearrangement uses TRBV12-3 or TRBV12-4 and TRBJ1-1; D gene unclear. The CDR3 spans 14 residues. V lost 4 bases and J 3 bases, leaving 12 bases between the germline ends. The CDR3 sequence is CASSSERLDTEAFF. Written as DNA, the CDR3 is TGTGCCAGCAGTTCGGAGCGGTTGGACACTGAAGCTTTCTTT.

This chain uses TRBV10-2 with TRBJ2-2; 7 bases match TRBD1. V gave up 6 bases and J gave up 3 bases; unmatched junction bases: 4. Germline CDR1 reads WSHSY; CDR2 reads SAAADI. The CDR3 loop spans 14 amino acids. CDR3 sequence (DNA): TGCGCCAGCAGAGCCGGGACAGACACCGGGGAGCTGTTTTTT. Protein sequence: CASRAGTDTGELFF.

The chain links TRBV6-1 to TRBJ2-6, with a tentative D call TRBD2 (6 bases). Germline CDR1 reads MNHNS; CDR2 reads SASEGT. The CDR3 spans 16 residues. V was trimmed by 6 bases and J by 2 bases, leaving 14 bases between them. The CDR3: CASSFGGAPGANVLTF. CDR3 nucleotides: TGTGCCAGCAGCTTTGGAGGGGCGCCTGGGGCCAACGTCCTGACTTTC.

This clonotype showed up just a few times. This chain joins TRBV7-9 and TRBJ1-6, with D unclear. V was shortened by 3 bases and J by 5 bases, with 14 bases between the two germline ends. This CDR3 contains 16 residues. Germline lookup yields CDR1 SEHNR and CDR2 FQNEAQ (reference sequence). CDR3: CASSLSTGGNNSPLHF. CDR3 sequence (DNA): TGTGCCAGCAGCTTGTCGACCGGTGGGAATAATTCACCCCTCCACTTT. Supplemented by reference TRBV7-9 and TRBJ1-6, the full variable domain reads DTGVSQNPRHKITKRGQNVTFRCDPISEHNRLYWYRQTLGQGPEFLTYFQNEAQLEKSRLLSDRFSAERPKGSFSTLEIQRTEQGDSAMYLCASSLSTGGNNSPLHFGNGTRLTVT.

In its sample, this clonotype was seen a few times. The chain links TRBV19 to TRBJ2-3, with 7 bases that match TRBD1. Germline assignment: CDR1 LNHDA and CDR2 SQIVND (reference sequence). CDR3 length: 16 amino acids. V shed 2 bases and J 1 base; nucleotides not matched to a gene: 6. The CDR3 DNA reads TGTGCCAGTAGTATACTTGGACAGGCACGCACAGATACGCAGTATTTT. The encoded protein is CASSILGQARTDTQYF.

The V call is TRBV3-1, the J call TRBJ1-5, with a possible D match to TRBD1 (5 bases). The length of the CDR3 is 14 residues. Between the trimmed V and J ends, which lost 0 bases and 8 bases, there was a span of 11 bases. Germline CDR1 reads LGHDT; CDR2 reads YNNKEL (reference sequence). Here the CDR3 DNA reads TGTGCCAGCAGCCAAGACAGGGTTATGGAGCCCCAGCATTTT. This sequence encodes CASSQDRVMEPQHF.

Comment on this clonotype: A much larger clone lies a single base off, so this may be a read error. The V gene is TRBV7-9, the J gene TRBJ1-1; the D gene is possibly TRBD1 (5 bases). The CDR3 contains 15 residues. Germline V gene data show CDR1 as SEHNR and CDR2 as FQNEAQ (reference sequence). DNA of the CDR3: TGTGCCAGCAGCCGCCGGGACGGGATGAACATTGAAGCTTTCTTT. This sequence encodes CASSRRDGMNIEAFF.

This clonotype was picked up many times. The chain recombines TRBV6-2 or TRBV6-3 with TRBJ2-7; no definite D call. CDR3 length: 13 amino acids. Trimming stripped 6 bases from V and 3 bases from J, with 12 bases between. Per germline, CDR1 MNHEY and CDR2 SVGEGT. For the CDR3, the DNA is TGTGCCAGCAGCCCCTCCGGTATCTACGAGCAGTACTTC. Its translation is CASSPSGIYEQYF.

This chain links TRBV7-2 with TRBJ2-3, with 9 bases fitting TRBD2. V was clipped by 4 bases and J by 1 base; unmatched bases: 3. Germline V gene lookup returns CDR1 SGHTA and CDR2 FQGNSA. The CDR3 consists of 15 residues. The CDR3 DNA is TGTGCCAGCAGCTCAAGACTAGCGGGCACAGATACGCAGTATTTT. Residues: CASSSRLAGTDTQYF.

This clonotype was seen more than once but under ten times. The V and J genes are TRBV28 and TRBJ2-2, with D possibly being TRBD1 (6 bases). V was cut by 7 bases and J by 0 bases, with 6 bases left in between. The CDR3 totals 13 residues. The germline CDR1 and CDR2 sequences are MDHEN and SYDVKM. CDR3 bases: TGTGCCAGCAACAGGGCGAACACCGGGGAGCTGTTTTTT. Protein sequence: CASNRANTGELFF.

There are a few counts of this clonotype. The chain joins TRBV28 to TRBJ1-1, with 9 bases identical to TRBD1. Germline trimming cut 6 bases from V and 1 base from J; bases unmatched to any gene: 9. This CDR3 comprises 16 residues. Germline V gene sequence: CDR1 MDHEN, CDR2 SYDVKM. CDR3 bases: TGTGCCAGCAGCCCCTCCGGGACAGGGCGGAACACTGAAGCTTTCTTT. It codes for CASSPSGTGRNTEAFF. Full variable domain (remainder filled in from reference TRBV28 and TRBJ1-1): DVKVTQSSRYLVKRTGEKVFLECVQDMDHENMFWYRQDPGLGLRLIYFSYDVKMKEKGDIPEGYSVSREKKERFSLILESASTNQTSMYLCASSPSGTGRNTEAFFGQGTRLTVV.

This clonotype occurred many times. The chain uses TRBV27 and TRBJ1-2; 11 positions match TRBD1. The J segment lost 2 bases and the V segment lost 5 bases, leaving 7 bases of the junction unmatched. The germline V gene encodes CDR1 MNHEY and CDR2 SMNVEV (reference sequence). The CDR3 extends over 16 amino acids. The CDR3 DNA reads TGTGCCAGCAGTCGCTGGACAGGGGGCGAGAACTATGGCTACACCTTC. Its protein product is CASSRWTGGENYGYTF.

The chain is built from TRBV20-1 and TRBJ2-4; TRBD2 aligns across 10 bases. The CDR3 is 14 residues long. The germline gives CDR1 DFQATT, CDR2 SNEGSKA (reference sequence). V shed 0 bases, J shed 6 bases, and the junction held 2 bases outside the gene matches. CDR3 in DNA: TGCAGTGCTAGAGATACTAGCGGGATAAACATTCAGTACTTC. This gives the protein CSARDTSGINIQYF.

This chain joins TRBV10-3 and TRBJ1-5; 8 positions agree with TRBD1. The germline gives CDR1 ENHRY, CDR2 SYGVKD. V trimming: 8 bases; J trimming: 5 bases; junction bases outside the gene matches: 8. The CDR3 length is 14 residues. In nucleotides, the CDR3 is TGTGCCATCGGGCAGGGGGCCGATCATCAGCCCCAGCATTTT. Its protein product is CAIGQGADHQPQHF.

The gene calls are TRBV6-1 and TRBJ1-2, with D hard to call. This CDR3 is built from 12 residues. Looked up from germline, CDR1 is MNHNS and CDR2 is SASEGT. V lost 5 bases to trimming and J lost 7 bases, with 11 bases between them. CDR3 coding DNA: TGTGCCAGCAGTACTGTTACTCGTGGCTACACCTTC. Translating it yields CASSTVTRGYTF.

This rearrangement joins TRBV25-1 to TRBJ2-4; 7 bases map to TRBD2. The germline V gene has CDR1 MGHDK and CDR2 SYGVNS. This CDR3 contains 17 residues. The J segment lost 0 bases and the V segment lost 6 bases, leaving 11 bases of the junction unmatched. The CDR3 loop reads CASSGKGEGIAKNIQYF. The CDR3 coding sequence is TGTGCCAGCAGCGGGAAAGGGGAGGGCATAGCCAAAAACATTCAGTACTTC.

V is TRBV6-1 and J is TRBJ1-4, with 9 bases fitting TRBD1. The CDR3 is made up of 14 amino acids. Germline assignment: CDR1 MNHNS and CDR2 SASEGT. V was clipped by 6 bases and J by 8 bases; unmatched bases: 7. The CDR3 here is CASSTGGSGEKLFF. In nucleotides, the CDR3 is TGTGCCAGCAGCACAGGGGGCTCGGGCGAAAAACTGTTTTTT.

This clonotype came up many times. The chain joins TRBV30 to TRBJ1-2, with 7 nucleotides matching TRBD1. CDR3 length: 14 amino acids. After removal of 2 bases from V and 4 bases from J, the junction contained 7 bases not matched to a gene. Germline V gives CDR1 GTSNPN, CDR2 SVGIG (reference sequence). CDR3: CAWSSSTGVYGYTF. CDR3 DNA: TGTGCCTGGAGTTCGTCTACAGGGGTCTATGGCTACACCTTC.

The V gene is TRBV20-1, the J gene TRBJ1-6; 7 nucleotides align to TRBD1. Germline values: CDR1 DFQATT, CDR2 SNEGSKA (reference sequence). The CDR3 is 16 residues long. V trimming: 6 bases; J trimming: 0 bases; junction bases outside the gene matches: 8. For the CDR3, the DNA is TGCAGTGCCAGGGGGGAAACAAGCTCCTATAATTCACCCCTCCACTTT. This translates into CSARGETSSYNSPLHF.

This clonotype was observed a handful of times. This chain connects TRBV24-1 to TRBJ2-6, with D unclear. V dropped 6 bases and J dropped 4 bases, with 6 bases sitting between them. CDR3 length: 13 residues. Germline lookup yields CDR1 KGHDR and CDR2 SFDVKD. CDR3 in DNA: TGTGCCACCAGTTTGTCCGGGGCCAACGTCCTGACTTTC. This translates into CATSLSGANVLTF.

V gene TRBV20-1 combines with J gene TRBJ1-1; the D gene is possibly TRBD1 (6 bases). V gave up 3 bases and J gave up 6 bases, with 20 bases separating them. CDR1 is DFQATT and CDR2 is SNEGSKA in the germline V gene (reference sequence). This CDR3 has 15 residues. The CDR3 is CSARGTTGWGAEAFF. DNA of the CDR3: TGCAGTGCTAGGGGGACCACAGGGTGGGGGGCTGAAGCTTTCTTT.

DNA for the CDR3: TGTGCCACCAGCAGATTCACCGGGACTTCGAACACTGAAGCTTTCTTT. This gives the protein CATSRFTGTSNTEAFF. The chain combines TRBV15 with TRBJ1-1; the D gene is possibly TRBD1 (5 bases). Germline CDR1 LNHNV, CDR2 YYDKDF (reference sequence). The CDR3 loop spans 16 amino acids. V dropped 2 bases and J dropped 1 base, with 14 bases sitting between them. The full variable domain, rest sourced from reference TRBV15 and TRBJ1-1, is DAMVIQNPRYQVTQFGKPVTLSCSQTLNHNVMYWYQQKSSQAPKLLFHYYDKDFNNEADTPDNFQSRRPNTSFCFLDIRSPGLGDTAMYLCATSRFTGTSNTEAFFGQGTRLTVV.

This clonotype was recorded many times. The chain couples TRBV12-5 to TRBJ1-1; D is ambiguous. The CDR3 has 11 amino acids. Germline assignment: CDR1 LGHNT and CDR2 FRNRAP. Trimming shortened V by 6 bases and J by 7 bases, and 9 bases separated the two germline ends. The CDR3 loop reads CASGTYYEAFF. CDR3 DNA sequence: TGTGCTAGTGGGACGTACTATGAAGCTTTCTTT. Variable domain in full (rest from reference TRBV12-5 and TRBJ1-1): DARVTQTPRHKVTEMGQEVTMRCQPILGHNTVFWYRQTMMQGLELLAYFRNRAPLDDSGMPKDRFSAEMPDATLATLKIQPSEPRDSAVYFCASGTYYEAFFGQGTRLTVV.

Points on this clonotype: A read error may produce the germline difference seen at one junction end. The chain uses TRBV7-9 and TRBJ1-2; 8 bases are a match to TRBD1. From germline, CDR1 is SEHNR and CDR2 FQNEAQ (reference sequence). The CDR3 length is 14 residues. The CDR3 DNA is TGTGCCAGCAGTAAGGGCCAGGGGGCCTTTGGCTACACCTTT. Its translation is CASSKGQGAFGYTF.

This clonotype was recorded at least ten times. The V call is TRBV7-2, the J call TRBJ1-2; TRBD1 matches 12 bases. CDR1 SGHTA and CDR2 FQGNSA come from the germline V gene. With V trimmed by 6 bases and J by 8 bases, 4 bases remained unmatched. This CDR3 spans 13 amino acids. The DNA for the CDR3 is TGTGCCAGCAGGGGACAGGGGGCGAGGGGCTACACCTTC. Protein: CASRGQGARGYTF.

The J gene is TRBJ2-3, the V gene TRBV7-8; TRBD2 aligns across 7 bases. Germline CDR1 is SGHVS and CDR2 is FQNEAQ. V shed 10 bases, J shed 2 bases, and the junction held 15 bases outside the gene matches. CDR3 length equals 16 residues. CDR3: CAILSERDGTTDTQYF. In DNA form, the CDR3 reads TGTGCCATCCTTTCCGAGCGGGACGGAACCACAGATACGCAGTATTTT.

The table lists this clonotype with a few counts. This rearrangement joins TRBV20-1 to TRBJ1-2, with D possibly matching TRBD1 (6 bases). The ends were cut back, 6 bases at V and 2 bases at J, with 13 bases in the middle. The CDR3 is 13 residues long. Per germline, CDR1 DFQATT and CDR2 SNEGSKA (reference sequence). CDR3: CSASPGHNYGYTF. In DNA, the CDR3 is TGCAGTGCCTCTCCGGGACACAACTATGGCTACACCTTC.

This clonotype has only a few counts. The V call is TRBV11-2, the J call TRBJ2-2, with no clear D. This CDR3 comprises 16 residues. CDR1 SGHAT and CDR2 FQNNGV come from the germline V gene. V dropped 4 bases and J dropped 2 bases, with 14 bases sitting between them. For the CDR3, the DNA is TGTGCCAGCAGCTCCTTTCGACCCCCTAACACCGGGGAGCTGTTTTTT. The encoded protein is CASSSFRPPNTGELFF.